A single sample gave rise to the 8 T cell receptor beta chains below, sequenced in a study of blood T cell repertoires in COVID-19. Produced via immunoSEQ multiplex PCR; TCRdb's table is partial and in-frame only. Here the sample spans approximately 210,000 clones, around 80% being singletons. The sample comprised PBMCs or T cells enriched from blood (not recorded which). Source of these receptors: a young man with acute COVID-19.

The CDR3 nucleotides read TGCACCAGCAGCCAAGATCGCAGGCGCGCTTTCTTT. Translated, it gives CTSSQDRRRAFF. This chain uses TRBV1 with TRBJ1-1; the table's D call TRBD1 went unverified against the DNA. TRBV1 is deemed a pseudogene. This CDR3 comprises 12 residues.

This clone appeared once. The chain employs TRBV20-1 and TRBJ1-4; tentatively, D is TRBD1 (6 bases). This CDR3 is 11 amino acids long. Germline loops: CDR1 DFQATT, CDR2 SNEGSKA (reference sequence). Trimming removed 6 bases from V and 10 bases from J, with 12 bases in between. The CDR3: CSAEQGGKLFF. The CDR3 DNA follows: TGCAGTGCGGAACAGGGTGGAAAACTGTTTTTT.

J is TRBJ2-3 and V is TRBV3-1 (or the pseudogene TRBV3-2); TRBD2 might be the D (6 bases). CDR1 is LGHDT, CDR2 YNNKEL, per germline (reference sequence). V lost 0 bases to trimming and J lost 4 bases, with 20 bases between them. The CDR3 runs to 18 residues. Written as DNA, the CDR3 is TGTGCCAGCAGCCAAGATCTATCCCGGGACTCCCCGTCAGATACGCAGTATTTT. Protein product: CASSQDLSRDSPSDTQYF.

This clone showed up just once. The CDR3 region is CASSANRAPSYNEQFF. As DNA, the CDR3 is TGTGCCAGCAGTGCAAACAGGGCACCCTCCTACAATGAGCAGTTCTTC. The J gene is TRBJ2-1, the V gene TRBV25-1; D possibly corresponds to TRBD1 (6 bases). Trimming removed 4 bases at V and 0 bases at J, with 13 bases between. This CDR3 has 16 amino acids. Germline values: CDR1 MGHDK, CDR2 SYGVNS.

This chain uses TRBV28 with TRBJ1-3; tentatively, D is TRBD1 (6 bases). The ends were cut back, 7 bases at V and 0 bases at J, with 13 bases in the middle. Germline assignment: CDR1 MDHEN and CDR2 SYDVKM. The CDR3 spans 15 residues. DNA of the CDR3: TGTGCCAGCATCCCAGGACAGTTCTCTGGAAACACCATATATTTT. It yields the protein CASIPGQFSGNTIYF.

This chain connects TRBV29-1 to TRBJ1-2; TRBD1 aligns across 8 bases. Germline lookup yields CDR1 SQVTM and CDR2 ANQGSEA. Trimming took 0 bases from V and 5 from J; bases not matched to a gene: 2. This CDR3 is 13 amino acids long. In DNA, the CDR3 is TGCAGCGTTGAAGATAGGACAGGGTATGGCTACACCTTC. Encoded protein: CSVEDRTGYGYTF.

V gene TRBV6-5 combines with J gene TRBJ1-2, with a weak D call TRBD1 (6 bases). CDR1 and CDR2 from the germline V gene are MNHEY and SVGAGI. Trimming left V 6 bases short and J 1 base short, with 9 bases between. The CDR3 runs to 13 residues. Here the CDR3 DNA reads TGTGCCAGCAGGTCGGACAGTAACTATGGCTACACCTTC. It encodes CASRSDSNYGYTF.

The rearrangement uses TRBV4-1 and TRBJ2-5; 8 positions match TRBD1. Germline CDR1 is MGHRA and CDR2 is YSYEKL. This CDR3 is built from 14 residues. Trimming at V came to 6 bases and at J to 5 bases, leaving 8 bases not matched to a gene. This CDR3 reads CASSPDRVEETQYF. The CDR3 DNA sequence: TGCGCCAGCAGTCCGGACAGGGTGGAGGAGACCCAGTACTTC.